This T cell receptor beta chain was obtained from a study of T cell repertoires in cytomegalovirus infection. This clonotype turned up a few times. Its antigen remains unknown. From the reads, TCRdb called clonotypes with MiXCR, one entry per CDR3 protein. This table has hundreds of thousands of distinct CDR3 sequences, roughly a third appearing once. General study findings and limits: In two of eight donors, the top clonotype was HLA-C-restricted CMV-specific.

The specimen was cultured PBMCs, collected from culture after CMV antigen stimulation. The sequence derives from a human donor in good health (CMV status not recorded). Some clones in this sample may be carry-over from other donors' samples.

The CDR3 nucleotides read TGCAGTGCTAGAGGCGGCCCAGATACGCAGTATTTT. Encoded protein: CSARGGPDTQYF. The rearrangement uses TRBV20-1 and TRBJ2-3; D not certain. The V gene's germline CDR1 is DFQATT and CDR2 SNEGSKA (reference sequence). CDR3 size: 12 residues. The germline V and J ends were trimmed by 1 base and 4 bases, with 6 bases remaining between them.